The 2 T cell receptor beta chains given below trace back to one sample, sequenced in a study of blood T cell repertoires in COVID-19. The protocol was immunoSEQ multiplex PCR, while the TCRdb copy is restricted to in-frame clones and leaves out a portion. The sample shows roughly 340,000 clones, around nine tenths of them seen only once. The material sequenced was peripheral blood. Receptors were obtained from a woman under 30 who had recovered from COVID-19.

The chain links TRBV27 to TRBJ2-7; possibly TRBD2 for D (7 bases). This CDR3 is built from 15 residues. Trimming removed 8 bases from V and 3 bases from J, with 20 bases in between. CDR1 and CDR2 from the germline V gene are MNHEY and SMNVEV (reference sequence). The CDR3 spells CASGKGGDVSYEQYV. The CDR3 DNA is TGTGCCAGCGGGAAGGGGGGGGACGTAAGCTACGAGCAGTACGTC.

The CDR3: CASTLGGGEQYV. The DNA for the CDR3 is TGTGCCAGCACCCTGGGAGGAGGGGAGCAGTACGTC. The rearrangement joins TRBV2 to TRBJ2-7, with D possibly being TRBD2 (6 bases). V shed 7 bases and J shed 7 bases, with 14 bases lying between them. The CDR3 is made up of 12 amino acids. Germline V gene lookup returns CDR1 SNHLY and CDR2 FYNNEI.